This is a list of T cell receptor beta chains from one sample in a study of blood T cell repertoires in COVID-19. Assay: immunoSEQ multiplex PCR; the TCRdb copy retains only in-frame clones and omits some. The sample records under 200,000 clones, around 83% being singletons. Input material: peripheral blood. The receptor source for this set is a man aged 18-30 years with acute or convalescent COVID-19. CDR3s include the opening cysteine and the closing phenylalanine or tryptophan.

V gene: TRBV6-5; J gene: TRBJ2-7; CDR3 protein: CASSPGTSGPYEQYF
V gene: TRBV2; J gene: TRBJ2-5; CDR3 protein: CASSLQETQYF
V gene: TRBV5-4; J gene: TRBJ2-2; CDR3 protein: CASSLGSGTGELFF
V gene: TRBV4-2; J gene: TRBJ2-1; CDR3 protein: CASSRKKAGGPYNEQFF
V gene: TRBV3-1/TRBV3-2; J gene: TRBJ2-3; CDR3 protein: CASSQDWEGPDTQYF
V gene: TRBV29-1; J gene: TRBJ1-2; CDR3 protein: CSVQGQGRFYGYTF
V gene: TRBV20-1; J gene: TRBJ2-3; CDR3 protein: CSASRQVRTDTQYF
V gene: TRBV2; J gene: TRBJ2-3; CDR3 protein: CASSEGAWTVTDTQYF
V gene: TRBV19; J gene: TRBJ1-2; CDR3 protein: CASRVPQGMHGYTF
V gene: TRBV2; J gene: TRBJ1-2; CDR3 protein: CASSESQALRGYTF
V gene: TRBV5-1; J gene: TRBJ2-5; CDR3 protein: CASSQGTGGAHQETQYF